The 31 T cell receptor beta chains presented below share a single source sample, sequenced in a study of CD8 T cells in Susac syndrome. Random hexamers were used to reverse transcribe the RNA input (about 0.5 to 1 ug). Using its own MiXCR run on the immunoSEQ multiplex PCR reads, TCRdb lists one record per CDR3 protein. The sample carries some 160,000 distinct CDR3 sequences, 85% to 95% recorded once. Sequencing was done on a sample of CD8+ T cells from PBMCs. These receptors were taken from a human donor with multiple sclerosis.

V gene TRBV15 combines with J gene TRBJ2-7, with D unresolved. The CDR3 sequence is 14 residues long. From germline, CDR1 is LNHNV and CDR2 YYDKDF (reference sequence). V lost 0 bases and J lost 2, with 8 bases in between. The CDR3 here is CATSREFATYEQYF. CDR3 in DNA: TGTGCCACCAGCAGAGAGTTCGCCACCTACGAGCAGTACTTC.

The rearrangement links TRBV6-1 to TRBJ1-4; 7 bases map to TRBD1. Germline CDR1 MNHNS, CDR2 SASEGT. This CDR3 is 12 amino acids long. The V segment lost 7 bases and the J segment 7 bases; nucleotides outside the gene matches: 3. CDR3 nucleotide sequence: TGTGCCAGCAACGACAGGGTTGAAAAACTGTTTTTT. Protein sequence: CASNDRVEKLFF.

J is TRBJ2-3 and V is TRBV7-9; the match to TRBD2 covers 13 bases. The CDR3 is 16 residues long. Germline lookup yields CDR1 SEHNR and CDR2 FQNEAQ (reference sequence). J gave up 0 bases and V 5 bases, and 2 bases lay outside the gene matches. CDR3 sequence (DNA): TGTGCCAGCAGCCAGGGACTAGCGGGGAGCACAGATACGCAGTATTTT. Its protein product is CASSQGLAGSTDTQYF.

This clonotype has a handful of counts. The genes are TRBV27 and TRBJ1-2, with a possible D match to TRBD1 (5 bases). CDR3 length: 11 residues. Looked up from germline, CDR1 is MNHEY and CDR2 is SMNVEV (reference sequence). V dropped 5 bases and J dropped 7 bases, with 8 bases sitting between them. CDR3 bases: TGTGCCAGCAGTCCGGGACGTGGCTACACCTTC. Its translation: CASSPGRGYTF.

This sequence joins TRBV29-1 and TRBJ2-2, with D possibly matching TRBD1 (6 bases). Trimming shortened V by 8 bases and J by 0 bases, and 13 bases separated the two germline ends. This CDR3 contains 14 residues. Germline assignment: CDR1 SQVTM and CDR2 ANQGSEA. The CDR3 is CSRRDTANTGELFF. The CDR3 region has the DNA TGCAGCCGAAGGGACACCGCGAACACCGGGGAGCTGTTTTTT.

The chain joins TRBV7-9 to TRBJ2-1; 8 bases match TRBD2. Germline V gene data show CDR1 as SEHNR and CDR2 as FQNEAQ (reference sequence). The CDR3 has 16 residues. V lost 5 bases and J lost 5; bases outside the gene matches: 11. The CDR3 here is CASSPRTGLDNNEQFF. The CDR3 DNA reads TGTGCCAGCAGCCCCCGAACGGGACTAGATAACAATGAGCAGTTCTTC.

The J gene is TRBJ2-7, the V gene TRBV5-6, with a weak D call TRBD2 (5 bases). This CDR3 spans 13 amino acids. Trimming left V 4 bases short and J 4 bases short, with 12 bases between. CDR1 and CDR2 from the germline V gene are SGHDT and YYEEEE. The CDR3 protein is CASSTEEAYEQYF. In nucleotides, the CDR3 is TGTGCCAGCAGCACGGAGGAAGCTTACGAGCAGTACTTC.

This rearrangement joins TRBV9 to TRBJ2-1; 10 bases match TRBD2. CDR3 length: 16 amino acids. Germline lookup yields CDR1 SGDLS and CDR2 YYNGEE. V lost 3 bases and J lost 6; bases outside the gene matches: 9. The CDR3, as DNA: TGTGCCAGCAGCGCCCCTAGGAGCGGGGGGGCCAATGAGCAGTTCTTC. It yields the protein CASSAPRSGGANEQFF.

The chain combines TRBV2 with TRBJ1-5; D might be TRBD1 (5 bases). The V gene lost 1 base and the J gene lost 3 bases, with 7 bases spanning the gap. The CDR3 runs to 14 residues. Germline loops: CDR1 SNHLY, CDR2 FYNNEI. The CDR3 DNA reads TGTGCCAGCAGTGAAGAGGGGTACAATCAGCCCCAGCATTTT. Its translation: CASSEEGYNQPQHF.

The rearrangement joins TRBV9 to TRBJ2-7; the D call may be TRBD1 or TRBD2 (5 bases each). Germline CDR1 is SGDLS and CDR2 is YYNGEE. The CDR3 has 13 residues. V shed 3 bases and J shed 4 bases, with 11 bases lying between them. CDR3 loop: CASSARDPYEQYF. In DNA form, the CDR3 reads TGTGCCAGCAGCGCCAGGGACCCTTACGAGCAGTACTTC. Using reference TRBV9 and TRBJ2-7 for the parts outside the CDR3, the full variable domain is DSGVTQTPKHLITATGQRVTLRCSPRSGDLSVYWYQQSLDQGLQFLIQYYNGEERAKGNILERFSAQQFPDLHSELNLSSLELGDSALYFCASSARDPYEQYFGPGTRLTVT.

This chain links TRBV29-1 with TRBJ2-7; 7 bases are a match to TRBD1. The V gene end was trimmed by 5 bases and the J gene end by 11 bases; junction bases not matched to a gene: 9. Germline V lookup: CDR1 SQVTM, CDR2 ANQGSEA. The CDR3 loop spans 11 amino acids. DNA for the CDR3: TGCAGCGTTCACCGACAGGGCATGGAGTACTTC. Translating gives CSVHRQGMEYF.

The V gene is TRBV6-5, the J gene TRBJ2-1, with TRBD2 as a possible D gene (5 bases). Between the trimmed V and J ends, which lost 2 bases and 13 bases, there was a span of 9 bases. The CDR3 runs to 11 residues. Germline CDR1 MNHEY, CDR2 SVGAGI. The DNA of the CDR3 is TGTGCCAGCAGTTACGGGAGCGTACAGTTCTTC. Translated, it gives CASSYGSVQFF.

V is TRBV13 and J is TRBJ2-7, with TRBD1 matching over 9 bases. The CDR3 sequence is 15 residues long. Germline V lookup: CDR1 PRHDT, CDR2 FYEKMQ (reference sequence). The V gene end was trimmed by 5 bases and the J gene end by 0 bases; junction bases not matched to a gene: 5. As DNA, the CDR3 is TGTGCCAGCAGCCCCCAGGGACAGGGCTCCTACGAGCAGTACTTC. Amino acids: CASSPQGQGSYEQYF. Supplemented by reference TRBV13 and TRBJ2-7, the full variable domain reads AAGVIQSPRHLIKEKRETATLKCYPIPRHDTVYWYQQGPGQDPQFLISFYEKMQSDKGSIPDRFSAQQFSDYHSELNMSSLELGDSALYFCASSPQGQGSYEQYFGPGTRLTVT.

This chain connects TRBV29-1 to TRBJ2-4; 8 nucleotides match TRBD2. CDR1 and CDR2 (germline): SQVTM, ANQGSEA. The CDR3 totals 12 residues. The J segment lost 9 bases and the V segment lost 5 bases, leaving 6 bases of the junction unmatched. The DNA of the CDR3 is TGCAGCGTTCCGGGACTAGGGGGCATTCAGTACTTC. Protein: CSVPGLGGIQYF.

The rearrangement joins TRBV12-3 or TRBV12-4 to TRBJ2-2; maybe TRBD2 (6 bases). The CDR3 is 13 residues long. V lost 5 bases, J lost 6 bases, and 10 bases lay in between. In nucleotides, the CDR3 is TGTGCCAGCAGTACCCCGGGGGCCGGGGAGCTGTTTTTT. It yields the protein CASSTPGAGELFF.

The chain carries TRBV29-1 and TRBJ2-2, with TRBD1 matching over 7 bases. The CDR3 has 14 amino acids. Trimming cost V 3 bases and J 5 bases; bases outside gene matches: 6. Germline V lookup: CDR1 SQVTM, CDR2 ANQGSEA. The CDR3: CSVDLTGVTGELFF. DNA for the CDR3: TGCAGCGTTGATCTCACAGGGGTTACCGGGGAGCTGTTTTTT.

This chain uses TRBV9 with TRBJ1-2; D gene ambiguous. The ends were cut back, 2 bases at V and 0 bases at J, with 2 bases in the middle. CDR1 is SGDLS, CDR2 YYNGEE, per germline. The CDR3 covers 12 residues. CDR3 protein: CASSVPNYGYTF. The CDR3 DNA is TGTGCCAGCAGCGTGCCTAACTATGGCTACACCTTC.

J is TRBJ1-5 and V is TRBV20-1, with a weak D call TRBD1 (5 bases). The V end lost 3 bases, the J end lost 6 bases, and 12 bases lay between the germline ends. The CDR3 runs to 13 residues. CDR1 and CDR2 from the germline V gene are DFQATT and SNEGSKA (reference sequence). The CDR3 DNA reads TGCAGTGCTAGCTGGGGGTTGGGTCAGCCCCAGCATTTT. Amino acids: CSASWGLGQPQHF.

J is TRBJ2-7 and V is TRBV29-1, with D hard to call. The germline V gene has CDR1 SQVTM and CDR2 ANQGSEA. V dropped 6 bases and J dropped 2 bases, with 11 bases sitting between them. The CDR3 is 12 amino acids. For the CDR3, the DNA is TGCAGCGTCAGAGGACCCGCCTACGAGCAGTACTTC. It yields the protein CSVRGPAYEQYF.

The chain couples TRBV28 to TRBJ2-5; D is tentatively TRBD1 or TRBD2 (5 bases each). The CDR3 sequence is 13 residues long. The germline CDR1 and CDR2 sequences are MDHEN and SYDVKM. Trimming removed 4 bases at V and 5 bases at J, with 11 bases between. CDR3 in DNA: TGTGCCAGCAGTTATGCAGGGACGGAGACCCAGTACTTC. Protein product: CASSYAGTETQYF.

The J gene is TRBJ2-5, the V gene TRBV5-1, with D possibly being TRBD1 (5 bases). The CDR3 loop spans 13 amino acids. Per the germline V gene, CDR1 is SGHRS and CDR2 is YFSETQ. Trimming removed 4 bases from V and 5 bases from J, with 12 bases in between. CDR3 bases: TGCGCCAGCAGCCGTCAGGGCGTGGAGACCCAGTACTTC. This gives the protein CASSRQGVETQYF.

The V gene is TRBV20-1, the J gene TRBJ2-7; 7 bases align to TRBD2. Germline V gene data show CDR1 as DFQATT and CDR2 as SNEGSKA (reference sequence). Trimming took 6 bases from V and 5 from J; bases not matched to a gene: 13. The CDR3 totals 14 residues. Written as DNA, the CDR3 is TGCAGTGCCCTAGGGAGGGGCGGGAGCAACGAGCAGTACTTC. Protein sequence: CSALGRGGSNEQYF.

The CDR3 reads CSALLRGDSYEQYF. DNA for the CDR3: TGCAGTGCCCTTCTGCGGGGTGACTCCTACGAGCAGTACTTC. The rearrangement uses TRBV20-1 and TRBJ2-7; possibly TRBD2 for D (6 bases). Trimming cost V 6 bases and J 0 bases, with 15 bases left between them. The CDR3 has 14 residues. The germline V gene encodes CDR1 DFQATT and CDR2 SNEGSKA (reference sequence).

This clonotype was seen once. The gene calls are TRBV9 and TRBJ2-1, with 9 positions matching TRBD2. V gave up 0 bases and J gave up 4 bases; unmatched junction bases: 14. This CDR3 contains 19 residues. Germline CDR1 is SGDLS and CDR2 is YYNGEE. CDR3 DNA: TGTGCCAGCAGCGTAGCAGGGTTTTGGCTAGCGGGAACGTACAATGAGCAGTTCTTC. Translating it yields CASSVAGFWLAGTYNEQFF.

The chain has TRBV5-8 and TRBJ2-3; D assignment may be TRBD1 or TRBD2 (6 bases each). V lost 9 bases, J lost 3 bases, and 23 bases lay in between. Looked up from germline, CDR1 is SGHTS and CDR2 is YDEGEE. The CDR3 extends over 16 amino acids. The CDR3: CATLRGAKVLTDTQYF. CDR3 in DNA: TGTGCCACCCTGAGGGGGGCGAAGGTGTTGACAGATACGCAGTATTTT.

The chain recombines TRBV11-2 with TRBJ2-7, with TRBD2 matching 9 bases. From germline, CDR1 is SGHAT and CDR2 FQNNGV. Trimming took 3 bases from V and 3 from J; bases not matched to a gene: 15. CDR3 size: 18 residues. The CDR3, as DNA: TGTGCCAGCAGCTTCCAAGCGGGAGGCTTGCCCCCCTTCTACGAGCAGTACTTC. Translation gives CASSFQAGGLPPFYEQYF. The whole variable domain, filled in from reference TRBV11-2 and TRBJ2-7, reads EAGVAQSPRYKIIEKRQSVAFWCNPISGHATLYWYQQILGQGPKLLIQFQNNGVVDDSQLPKDRFSAERLKGVDSTLKIQPAKLEDSAVYLCASSFQAGGLPPFYEQYFGPGTRLTVT.

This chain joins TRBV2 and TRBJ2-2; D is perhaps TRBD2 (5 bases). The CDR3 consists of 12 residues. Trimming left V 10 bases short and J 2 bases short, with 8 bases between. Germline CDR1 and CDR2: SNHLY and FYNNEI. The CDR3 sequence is CAIAGNTGELFF. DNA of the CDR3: TGTGCCATTGCGGGTAACACCGGGGAGCTGTTTTTT.

The CDR3 spells CASSYLATGTDTQYF. The CDR3 nucleotides are TGTGCCAGCAGCTATCTAGCGACCGGCACAGATACGCAGTATTTT. The chain has TRBV7-9 and TRBJ2-3, with a weak D call TRBD2 (6 bases). With 4 bases removed from V and 1 base from J, the gap between germline ends came to 12 bases. CDR1 is SEHNR, CDR2 FQNEAQ, per germline (reference sequence). The length of the CDR3 is 15 residues.

The CDR3 region has the DNA TGTGCCAGCAACTGGGCAGACCGCGAGCAGTACTTC. This codes for CASNWADREQYF. V and J are TRBV2 and TRBJ2-7; D ambiguous. Germline V CDR1 and CDR2: SNHLY, FYNNEI. This CDR3 is built from 12 residues. Between the trimmed V and J ends, which lost 7 bases and 6 bases, there was a span of 13 bases. Complete variable domain (other parts from reference TRBV2 and TRBJ2-7): EPEVTQTPSHQVTQMGQEVILRCVPISNHLYFYWYRQILGQKVEFLVSFYNNEISEKSEIFDDQFSVERPDGSNFTLKIRSTKLEDSAMYFCASNWADREQYFGPGTRLTVT.

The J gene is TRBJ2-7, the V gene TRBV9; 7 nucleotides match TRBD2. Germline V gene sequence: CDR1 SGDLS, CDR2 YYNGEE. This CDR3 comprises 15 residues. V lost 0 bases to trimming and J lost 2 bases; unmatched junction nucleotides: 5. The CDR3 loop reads CASSVASGGAYEQYF. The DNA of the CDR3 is TGTGCCAGCAGCGTAGCTAGCGGAGGGGCCTACGAGCAGTACTTC. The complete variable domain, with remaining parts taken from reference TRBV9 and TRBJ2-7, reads DSGVTQTPKHLITATGQRVTLRCSPRSGDLSVYWYQQSLDQGLQFLIQYYNGEERAKGNILERFSAQQFPDLHSELNLSSLELGDSALYFCASSVASGGAYEQYFGPGTRLTVT.

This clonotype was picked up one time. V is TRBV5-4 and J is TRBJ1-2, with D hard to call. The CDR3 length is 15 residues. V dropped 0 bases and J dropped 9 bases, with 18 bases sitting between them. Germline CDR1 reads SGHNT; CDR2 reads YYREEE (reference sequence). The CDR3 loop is CASSLGTAAQRSYTF. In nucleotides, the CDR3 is TGTGCCAGCAGCTTGGGCACCGCAGCACAGCGGAGCTACACCTTC.